This entry is about one TCR beta chain. Its target antigen remains unknown. No quality values exist for individual bases; no much larger clone is one base distant. Whole blood was collected in K2EDTA tubes by collaborating institutions according to the institutions' own protocols. For TCRbeta analysis, collaborator samples were shipped as frozen whole blood, as isolated PBMCs, or as DNA extracted from either sample type. This entry comes from a study of blood T cell repertoires in COVID-19 (dated by TCRdb to 2019 to 2021). Looking at the study overall: Samples from collaborators originated in the United States, Italy and Spain and spanned both the acute and convalescent phases of COVID-19. The sample metadata nearly always contained a de-identified subject ID, COVID-19 status, age in years and sex. The samples were drawn from the first 160 participants of the ongoing ImmuneRACE study and from 1,254 subjects provided by 6 global collaborators. The material from the prospective study consisted of cDNA or gDNA derived from T cells, B-cell-depleted T cells, or PBMCs. The repertoires were made available in a free public database intended to serve as a resource for research on the immune response to SARS-CoV-2. Where HLA class I and class II types were available, the types were taken from metadata supplied by the sample provider, not from assay-based typing. Subjects who had been exposed to COVID-19, were actively infected with it, or had recovered from it provided the deeply sampled blood TCRbeta repertoires that made up the dataset. What the work shows at the level of the full study, not this receptor alone: The quantity of clinical and demographic metadata differed by source and by participant and was supplied without curation.

TCRbeta CDR3 regions were amplified from genomic DNA using the immunoSEQ Assay, a bias-controlled multiplex PCR. Per the original workflow: Nucleated cell counts per sample were estimated from amplification of reference gene primers within the assay. Sequence reads were collapsed and filtered to measure the absolute abundance of every unique TCRbeta CDR3 rearrangement. For each sample, productive Simpson clonality was calculated by taking the square root of Simpson's diversity index across productive rearrangements. TCRdb re-hosts the immuneACCESS table, in-frame sequences only. Its copies lack some clones; in the studies checked, an unresolved V gene accounts for under half of them, and the cause for the rest is not known. The V and J calls and clone size are taken from that table; D and trimming were inferred from the DNA. Within this sample are 150,000 to 200,000 clones, with around 85% of them counted one time only. The ten largest clones capture approximately 8% of the sample.

The sequence derives from a man in his sixties with acute or convalescent COVID-19. The sample consisted of peripheral blood.

The CDR3: CATSDPPPVAKNIQYF. The nucleotides read TGTGCCACCAGTGATCCCCCCCCTGTAGCCAAAAACATTCAGTACTTC. The chain is made from TRBV24-1 and TRBJ2-4; no D gene is confidently identified. The CDR3 sequence holds 16 residues, the cysteine and phenylalanine included. Here the CDR3 DNA is all that survives: 48 bases in frame from base 1. Taken from the germline V gene, the CDR1 and CDR2 loops are KGHDR and SFDVKD. V and J are truncated by 3 bases and 0 bases respectively, leaving an intervening sequence of 11 bases.